This TCR beta chain originates from a study of shared clonotypes between healthy human individuals. CDR3 length: 15 residues. The germline gives CDR1 SNHLY, CDR2 FYNNEI. V shed 6 bases and J shed 4 bases, with 16 bases lying between them. HIV-negative, healthy adults without recent acute infections or vaccinations were the donors. Those who donated, Caucasian adults without exception, all lived in Nashville, Tennessee. When replicate PCRs were run on sorted subsets, they used 150 to 250 ng DNA, tens of thousands of T cell genomes. The table came from immunoSEQ multiplex PCR; TCRdb's copy has only in-frame clones and leaves some out. The table records millions of clones, around 95% of them present only once.

The rearrangement links TRBV2 to TRBJ1-3; D gene unclear. What was sequenced was naive CD4+ T cells sorted from blood. The subset here: CD45RA+ positively selected. The sequence was collected from a man younger than 35 in good health. The CDR3 spells CASRTQQVYGNTIYF. CDR3 nucleotides: TGTGCCAGCAGGACCCAGCAGGTTTACGGAAACACCATATATTTT.